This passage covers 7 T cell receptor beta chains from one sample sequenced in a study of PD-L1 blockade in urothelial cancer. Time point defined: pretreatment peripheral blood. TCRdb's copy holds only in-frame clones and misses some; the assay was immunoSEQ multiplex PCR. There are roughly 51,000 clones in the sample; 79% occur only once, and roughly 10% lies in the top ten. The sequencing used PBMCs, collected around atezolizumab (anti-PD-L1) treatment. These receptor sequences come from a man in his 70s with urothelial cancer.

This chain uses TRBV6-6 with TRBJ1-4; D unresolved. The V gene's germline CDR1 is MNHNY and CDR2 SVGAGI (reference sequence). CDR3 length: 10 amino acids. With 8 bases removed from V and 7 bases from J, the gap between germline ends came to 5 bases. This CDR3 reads CASGSEKLFF. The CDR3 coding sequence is TGTGCCAGCGGGAGTGAAAAACTGTTTTTT.

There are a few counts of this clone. The CDR3 DNA reads TGTGCCTGGAGTAAGGGACAGGGGGCGAATGGCTACACCTTC. As protein: CAWSKGQGANGYTF. This chain uses TRBV30 with TRBJ1-2, with 12 bases that match TRBD1. The germline CDR1 and CDR2 sequences are GTSNPN and SVGIG (reference sequence). V shed 2 bases, J shed 6 bases, and the junction held 4 bases outside the gene matches. The CDR3 loop spans 14 amino acids.

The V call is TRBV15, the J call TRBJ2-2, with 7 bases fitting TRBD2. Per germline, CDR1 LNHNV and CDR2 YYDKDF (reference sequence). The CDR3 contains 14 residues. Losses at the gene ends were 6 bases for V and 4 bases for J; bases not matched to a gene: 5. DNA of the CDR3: TGTGCCACCAGGCGGGAGAGTAGCACCGGGGAGCTGTTTTTT. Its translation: CATRRESSTGELFF.

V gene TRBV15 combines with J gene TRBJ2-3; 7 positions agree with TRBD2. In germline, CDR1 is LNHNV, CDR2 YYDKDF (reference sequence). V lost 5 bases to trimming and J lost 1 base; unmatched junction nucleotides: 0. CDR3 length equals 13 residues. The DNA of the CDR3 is TGTGCCACCAGCCTAGCGGGCACAGATACGCAGTATTTT. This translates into CATSLAGTDTQYF. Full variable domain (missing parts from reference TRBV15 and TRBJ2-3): DAMVIQNPRYQVTQFGKPVTLSCSQTLNHNVMYWYQQKSSQAPKLLFHYYDKDFNNEADTPDNFQSRRPNTSFCFLDIRSPGLGDTAMYLCATSLAGTDTQYFGPGTRLTVL.

The CDR3 nucleotides are TGTGCCAGTAGTATTCGAGACTATGGCTACACCTTC. It encodes CASSIRDYGYTF. The chain links TRBV19 to TRBJ1-2; D gene unclear. The ends were cut back, 3 bases at V and 3 bases at J, with 5 bases in the middle. From germline, CDR1 is LNHDA and CDR2 SQIVND (reference sequence). The CDR3 contains 12 residues. Based on the CDR3 plus reference TRBV19 and TRBJ1-2, the full variable domain is DGGITQSPKYLFRKEGQNVTLSCEQNLNHDAMYWYRQDPGQGLRLIYYSQIVNDFQKGDIAEGYSVSREKKESFPLTVTSAQKNPTAFYLCASSIRDYGYTFGSGTRLTVV.

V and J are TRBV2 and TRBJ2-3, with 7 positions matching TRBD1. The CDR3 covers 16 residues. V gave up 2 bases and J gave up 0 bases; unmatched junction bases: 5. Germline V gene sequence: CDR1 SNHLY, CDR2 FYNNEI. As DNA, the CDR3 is TGTGCCAGCAGTGAATTTCGGGACAGAAGCACAGATACGCAGTATTTT. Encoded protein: CASSEFRDRSTDTQYF. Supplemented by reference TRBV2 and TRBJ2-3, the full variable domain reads EPEVTQTPSHQVTQMGQEVILRCVPISNHLYFYWYRQILGQKVEFLVSFYNNEISEKSEIFDDQFSVERPDGSNFTLKIRSTKLEDSAMYFCASSEFRDRSTDTQYFGPGTRLTVL.

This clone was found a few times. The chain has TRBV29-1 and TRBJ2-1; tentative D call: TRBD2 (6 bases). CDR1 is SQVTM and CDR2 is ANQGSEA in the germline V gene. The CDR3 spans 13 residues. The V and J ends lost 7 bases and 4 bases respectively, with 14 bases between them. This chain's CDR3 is CSAGTGIYNEQFF. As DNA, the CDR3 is TGCAGCGCCGGGACTGGTATTTACAATGAGCAGTTCTTC.